This T cell receptor (beta chain) was observed in a study of blood T cells in healthy people across ages. Trimming took off 3 bases at V and 5 bases at J, with 13 bases between the two ends. The CDR3 extends over 13 amino acids. Germline CDR1 is SQVTM and CDR2 is ANQGSEA. Together with a sample-barcoded 5' primer, a J-beta primer mix was included in a second PCR lasting about 6 to 12 cycles. TCRdb processed the 5' RACE reads anew with MiXCR; each CDR3 protein has one entry. The sample shows some 560,000 distinct CDR3 sequences, about 28% of them seen only once. This sample also appeared in a second study, on T cells of mothers and their children.

Sequencing input: blood. The source of this sequence is a boy between 2 and 10 years old in good health. The chain recombines TRBV29-1 with TRBJ2-5, with no clear D. CDR3 nucleotides: TGCAGCGTTGATAAGCTGATATGGGAGACCCAGTACTTC. Translated: CSVDKLIWETQYF.